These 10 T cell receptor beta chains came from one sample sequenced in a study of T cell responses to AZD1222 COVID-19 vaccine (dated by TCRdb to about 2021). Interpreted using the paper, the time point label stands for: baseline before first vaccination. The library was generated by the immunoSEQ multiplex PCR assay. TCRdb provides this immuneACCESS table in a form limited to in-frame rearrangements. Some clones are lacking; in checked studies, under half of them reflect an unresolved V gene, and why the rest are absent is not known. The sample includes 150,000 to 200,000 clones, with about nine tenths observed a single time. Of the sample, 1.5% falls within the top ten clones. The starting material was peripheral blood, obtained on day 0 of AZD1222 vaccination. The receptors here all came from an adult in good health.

CDR3 DNA: TGTGCCACCAGCAGAGATCCAGGGTTGGACTATGGCTACACCTTC. Protein: CATSRDPGLDYGYTF. V is TRBV15 and J is TRBJ1-2; weak D call: TRBD1 (5 bases). The germline CDR1 and CDR2 sequences are LNHNV and YYDKDF (reference sequence). V shed 0 bases and J shed 3 bases, with 11 bases lying between them. This CDR3 contains 15 residues. Variable domain in full (rest from reference TRBV15 and TRBJ1-2): DAMVIQNPRYQVTQFGKPVTLSCSQTLNHNVMYWYQQKSSQAPKLLFHYYDKDFNNEADTPDNFQSRRPNTSFCFLDIRSPGLGDTAMYLCATSRDPGLDYGYTFGSGTRLTVV.

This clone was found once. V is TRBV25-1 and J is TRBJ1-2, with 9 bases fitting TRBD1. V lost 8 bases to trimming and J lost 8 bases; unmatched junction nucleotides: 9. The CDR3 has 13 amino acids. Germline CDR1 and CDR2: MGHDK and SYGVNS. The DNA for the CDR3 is TGTGCCAGCCGGACAGGGGAGTTCCTGGGCTACACCTTC. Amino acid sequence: CASRTGEFLGYTF.

This CDR3 is CASSLRPRGQPQHF. CDR3 coding DNA: TGTGCCAGCAGCCTCAGGCCGCGTGGTCAGCCCCAGCATTTT. V gene TRBV3-1 (or the pseudogene TRBV3-2) combines with J gene TRBJ1-5; D is unclear. From germline, CDR1 is LGHDT and CDR2 YNNKEL (reference sequence). This CDR3 is built from 14 residues. The germline V and J ends were trimmed by 4 bases and 6 bases, with 13 bases remaining between them.

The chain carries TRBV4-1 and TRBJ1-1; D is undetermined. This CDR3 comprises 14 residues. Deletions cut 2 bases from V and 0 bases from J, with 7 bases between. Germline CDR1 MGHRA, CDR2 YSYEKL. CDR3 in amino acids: CASSQQDLNTEAFF. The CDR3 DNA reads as TGCGCCAGCAGCCAACAGGATTTGAACACTGAAGCTTTCTTT.

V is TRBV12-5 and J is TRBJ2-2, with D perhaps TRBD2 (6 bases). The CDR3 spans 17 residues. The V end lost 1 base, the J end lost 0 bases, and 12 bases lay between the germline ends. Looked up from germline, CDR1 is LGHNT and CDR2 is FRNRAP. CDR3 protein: CASGLDRRAPNTGELFF. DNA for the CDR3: TGTGCTAGTGGTTTGGATCGGAGGGCCCCGAACACCGGGGAGCTGTTTTTT.

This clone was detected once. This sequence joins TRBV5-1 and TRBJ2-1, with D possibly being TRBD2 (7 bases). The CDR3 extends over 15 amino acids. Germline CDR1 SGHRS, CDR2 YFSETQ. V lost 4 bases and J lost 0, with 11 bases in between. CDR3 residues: CASSPGGISYNEQFF. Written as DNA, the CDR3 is TGCGCCAGCAGCCCGGGGGGCATCTCCTACAATGAGCAGTTCTTC.

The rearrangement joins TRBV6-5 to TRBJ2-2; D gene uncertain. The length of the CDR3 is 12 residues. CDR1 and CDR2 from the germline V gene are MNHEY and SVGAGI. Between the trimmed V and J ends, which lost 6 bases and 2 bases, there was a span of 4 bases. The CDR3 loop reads CASRFNTGELFF. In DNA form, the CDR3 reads TGTGCCAGCAGATTTAACACCGGGGAGCTGTTTTTT.

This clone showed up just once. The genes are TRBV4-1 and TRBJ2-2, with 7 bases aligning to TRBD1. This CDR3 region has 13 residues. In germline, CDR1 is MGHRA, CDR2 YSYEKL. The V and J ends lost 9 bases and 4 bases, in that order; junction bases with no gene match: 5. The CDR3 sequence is CASWNRGTGELFF. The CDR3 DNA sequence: TGCGCCAGTTGGAACAGGGGCACCGGGGAGCTGTTTTTT.

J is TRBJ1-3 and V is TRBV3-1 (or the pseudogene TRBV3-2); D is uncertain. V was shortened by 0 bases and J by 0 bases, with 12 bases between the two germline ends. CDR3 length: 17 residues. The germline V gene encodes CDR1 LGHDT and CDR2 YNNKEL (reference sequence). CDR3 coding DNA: TGTGCCAGCAGCCAAGAGGGTAGGGTCCGCTCTGGAAACACCATATATTTT. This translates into CASSQEGRVRSGNTIYF.

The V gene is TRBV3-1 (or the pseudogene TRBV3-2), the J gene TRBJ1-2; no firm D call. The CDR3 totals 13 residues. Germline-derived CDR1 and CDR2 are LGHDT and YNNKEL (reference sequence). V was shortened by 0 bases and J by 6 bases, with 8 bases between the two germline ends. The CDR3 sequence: CASSQDGKNGYTF. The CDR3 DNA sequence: TGTGCCAGCAGCCAAGATGGGAAGAATGGCTACACCTTC.